These 19 T cell receptor beta chains came from one sample sequenced in a study of T cell repertoires in cytomegalovirus infection. TCRdb reprocessed the reads via MiXCR and lists one record per CDR3 protein. This repertoire shows about 340,000 distinct CDR3 sequences, approximately 32% found once; its top ten account for 20%. These receptors have no identified antigens. The sample was cultured PBMCs, taken from culture after CMV antigen stimulation. The receptors stem from a human donor in good health (CMV status not recorded). Some clones in this sample may be carry-over from other donors' samples.

This clonotype came up a few times. The chain joins TRBV7-6 to TRBJ2-7; 9 bases line up with TRBD2. The junction had 1 base not matched to a gene; V was cut back by 5 bases and J by 2 bases. Per germline, CDR1 SGHVS and CDR2 FNYEAQ. This CDR3 region has 13 residues. The CDR3 is CASSAGGPYEQYF. The CDR3 DNA reads TGTGCCAGCAGCGCGGGGGGGCCCTACGAGCAGTACTTC.

This clonotype appeared a single time. The rearrangement uses TRBV19 and TRBJ1-2, with no clear D. Trimming stripped 7 bases from V and 6 bases from J, with 15 bases between. The CDR3 covers 13 residues. Per germline, CDR1 LNHDA and CDR2 SQIVND (reference sequence). DNA of the CDR3: TGTGCCAGTATAAGCTGGGAAGCTAATGGCTACACCTTC. This sequence encodes CASISWEANGYTF.

This clonotype was observed a few times. The rearrangement links TRBV11-2 to TRBJ1-1, with a possible D match to TRBD1 (6 bases). The V gene lost 0 bases and the J gene lost 1 base, with 9 bases spanning the gap. Germline V gene sequence: CDR1 SGHAT, CDR2 FQNNGV. This CDR3 comprises 15 residues. The CDR3 nucleotides are TGTGCCAGCAGCTTAGAAACAGGGAGGAACACTGAAGCTTTCTTT. This sequence encodes CASSLETGRNTEAFF. Using reference TRBV11-2 and TRBJ1-1 for the parts outside the CDR3, the full variable domain is EAGVAQSPRYKIIEKRQSVAFWCNPISGHATLYWYQQILGQGPKLLIQFQNNGVVDDSQLPKDRFSAERLKGVDSTLKIQPAKLEDSAVYLCASSLETGRNTEAFFGQGTRLTVV.

Only a few counts were recorded for this clonotype. The chain couples TRBV18 to TRBJ2-5; D may be TRBD2 (6 bases). Germline CDR1 KGHSH, CDR2 LQKENI. The CDR3 consists of 15 residues. Trimming removed 1 base at V and 2 bases at J, with 11 bases between. The DNA of the CDR3 is TGTGCCAGCTCACCACGGCGGGACGGTCAAGAGACCCAGTACTTC. The encoded protein is CASSPRRDGQETQYF.

The V and J genes are TRBV6-5 and TRBJ2-1; 10 nucleotides match TRBD2. With 7 bases clipped from V and 5 bases from J, the junction kept 11 bases outside the gene matches. The CDR3 length is 16 residues. CDR1 and CDR2 (germline): MNHEY, SVGAGI. The CDR3 spells CASTPTSGVVNNEQFF. The CDR3 DNA sequence: TGTGCCAGCACCCCAACTAGCGGGGTCGTTAACAATGAGCAGTTCTTC.

The chain uses TRBV29-1 and TRBJ2-3; 14 bases line up with TRBD2. With 5 bases clipped from V and 1 base from J, the junction kept 11 bases outside the gene matches. The CDR3 loop spans 18 amino acids. The germline CDR1 and CDR2 sequences are SQVTM and ANQGSEA. CDR3 region: CSVSGGGLAGVGTDTQYF. The CDR3 nucleotides are TGCAGCGTTTCCGGGGGGGGACTAGCGGGAGTTGGCACAGATACGCAGTATTTT.

The chain uses TRBV5-5 and TRBJ2-1; D gene unclear. Germline CDR1 is SGHKS and CDR2 is YYEKEE (reference sequence). Trimming stripped 0 bases from V and 6 bases from J, with 7 bases between. This CDR3 is built from 13 residues. CDR3 DNA sequence: TGTGCCAGCAGCTTGGAGGGCTTCAATGAGCAGTTCTTC. This gives the protein CASSLEGFNEQFF.

The chain employs TRBV4-2 and TRBJ1-1; perhaps TRBD1 as D (5 bases). Germline CDR1 is LGHNA and CDR2 is YNFKEQ. There are 17 residues in the CDR3. The ends were cut back, 3 bases at V and 2 bases at J, with 19 bases in the middle. For the CDR3, the DNA is TGTGCCAGCAGCCACCAAGGGCCCGGGGGACTTAACACTGAAGCTTTCTTT. It codes for CASSHQGPGGLNTEAFF.

This clonotype was picked up many times. The V and J genes are TRBV28 and TRBJ2-2; 9 nucleotides agree with TRBD2. The germline V gene has CDR1 MDHEN and CDR2 SYDVKM. The CDR3 length is 16 residues. J lost 2 bases, V lost 3 bases, and 4 bases had no gene match. The CDR3 bases are TGTGCCAGCAGTTTGAGACTAGCGGTAAACACCGGGGAGCTGTTTTTT. This encodes CASSLRLAVNTGELFF.

With respect to this clonotype: As the CDR3 is not closed by the conserved phenylalanine or tryptophan, this likely results from a read error. The rearrangement joins TRBV10-3 to TRBJ2-1; the match to TRBD2 covers 9 bases. V dropped 6 bases and J dropped 0; count of bases not matched to a gene: 6. The CDR3 has 16 residues. Germline V gives CDR1 ENHRY, CDR2 SYGVKD. The CDR3: CAIRETSGSSYNEQFL. CDR3 bases: TGTGCCATCAGGGAGACTAGCGGAAGCTCCTACAATGAGCAGTTCCTC.

Ten or more counts support this clonotype. The chain uses TRBV7-2 and TRBJ2-3; D remains ambiguous. Per the germline V gene, CDR1 is SGHTA and CDR2 is FQGNSA. Between the trimmed V and J ends, which lost 1 base and 5 bases, there was a span of 7 bases. This CDR3 comprises 13 residues. The CDR3 DNA reads TGTGCCAGCAGCTTAGGTCTCAGAGATACGCAGTATTTT. It is translated as CASSLGLRDTQYF.

The chain couples TRBV27 to TRBJ1-1; D is undetermined. Germline loops: CDR1 MNHEY, CDR2 SMNVEV (reference sequence). The V gene lost 3 bases and the J gene lost 1 base, with 9 bases spanning the gap. This CDR3 region has 14 residues. The CDR3 is CASSFYAGNTEAFF. The CDR3 DNA sequence: TGTGCCAGCAGTTTTTACGCGGGGAACACTGAAGCTTTCTTT.

Worth noting for this clonotype: Because the CDR3 is missing its conserved closing phenylalanine or tryptophan, this is likely a read error. This chain uses TRBV6-6 with TRBJ2-1; 12 nucleotides agree with TRBD1. This CDR3 is built from 15 residues. Trimming took 7 bases from V and 5 from J; bases not matched to a gene: 6. The germline V gene has CDR1 MNHNY and CDR2 SVGAGI (reference sequence). The CDR3 sequence is CASTRDRGLDNEQFL. CDR3 sequence (DNA): TGTGCCAGCACACGGGACAGGGGGCTAGACAATGAGCAGTTCTTA.

This clonotype was seen many times. This chain connects TRBV7-8 to TRBJ2-7; possibly TRBD2 for D (6 bases). Deletions cut 0 bases from V and 2 bases from J, with 14 bases between. Germline V gene lookup returns CDR1 SGHVS and CDR2 FQNEAQ. This CDR3 has 16 amino acids. CDR3 in amino acids: CASSLATGVSTYEQYF. For the CDR3, the DNA is TGTGCCAGCAGCTTAGCAACGGGAGTCTCCACCTACGAGCAGTACTTC.

This clonotype appeared a few times. The chain couples TRBV7-2 to TRBJ1-4, with 9 positions matching TRBD1. V shed 2 bases, J shed 6 bases, and the junction held 10 bases outside the gene matches. The germline V gene encodes CDR1 SGHTA and CDR2 FQGNSA. CDR3 length equals 17 residues. The CDR3 DNA is TGTGCCAGCAGCTTACCAGGACAGGGGCGAATGGATGAAAAACTGTTTTTT. Residues: CASSLPGQGRMDEKLFF.

The chain is built from TRBV10-1 and TRBJ2-7; D possibly corresponds to TRBD1 (5 bases). Germline V gene lookup returns CDR1 WNHNN and CDR2 SYGVQD (reference sequence). CDR3 length: 14 residues. The V and J ends lost 5 bases and 2 bases respectively, with 13 bases between them. This chain's CDR3 is CASSKRQTPYEQYF. DNA of the CDR3: TGCGCCAGCAGTAAACGACAGACGCCCTACGAGCAGTACTTC.

The rearrangement links TRBV24-1 to TRBJ2-1; D unresolved. Trimming stripped 4 bases from V and 1 base from J, with 13 bases between. The CDR3 extends over 16 amino acids. The germline gives CDR1 KGHDR, CDR2 SFDVKD. The CDR3 loop is CATSDPHPQSYNEQFF. In nucleotides, the CDR3 is TGTGCCACCAGTGACCCCCACCCACAGTCCTACAATGAGCAGTTCTTC.

The chain is built from TRBV12-3 or TRBV12-4 and TRBJ1-1; 7 bases align to TRBD1. The CDR3 sequence is 14 residues long. Trimming at V came to 4 bases and at J to 5 bases, leaving 7 bases not matched to a gene. DNA for the CDR3: TGTGCCAGCAGTTCCGGACAGGTTAGGACTGAAGCTTTCTTT. It is translated as CASSSGQVRTEAFF.

This clonotype was recorded a few times. The chain employs TRBV7-2 and TRBJ2-2; no clear D gene. The CDR3 contains 15 residues. V lost 2 bases and J lost 4, with 11 bases in between. Germline CDR1 reads SGHTA; CDR2 reads FQGNSA. The CDR3 DNA follows: TGTGCCAGCAGCTTATTCTCGGGTCGCACCGGGGAGCTGTTTTTT. As protein: CASSLFSGRTGELFF.